This T cell receptor (beta chain) was recorded in a study of beta chain features in type 1 diabetes. Study-level background: Age and gender were similar between patients and healthy donors, as were cell yields.

This CDR3 has 13 residues. The V gene lost 0 bases and the J gene lost 14 bases, with 14 bases spanning the gap. Germline V CDR1 and CDR2: SGDLS, YYNGEE. Expressed TCRB transcripts were sequenced after all isolated RNA was converted to cDNA. Sequenced by immunoSEQ multiplex PCR; TCRdb stores in-frame clones only, minus some. The table includes about 650,000 clones, under 15% detected once. On this clone itself: Its antigen is unknown.

Regarding the study as a whole: Patients with type 1 diabetes carried fewer insertions and had more deletions at their VDJ junctions. TCRB CDR3s from Type 1 diabetes patients were moderately but significantly shorter in all four CD4+ subsets. Any HLA type influence on TCRB rearrangement was left unresolved here.

Sequencing was performed on naive CD4+ T cells from blood. V and J are TRBV9 and TRBJ1-4, with D uncertain. This clonotype was obtained from a man between 25 and 39 years old with type 1 diabetes. CDR3 sequence (DNA): TGTGCCAGCAGCGTAGGGGTAGGATCCCCGCTGTTTTTT. This gives the protein CASSVGVGSPLFF.